The 10 T cell receptor beta chains below all came from one sample that was sequenced in a study of shared clonotypes between healthy human individuals. Data came from immunoSEQ multiplex PCR; TCRdb stores just in-frame clones and leaves some out. The repertoire holds about 2.4 million clones, with more than 90% as singletons. Sequenced input: naive CD4+ T cells sorted from blood. Subset meaning: CD45RA+ positively selected. These receptors were taken from a young man in good health.

In nucleotides, the CDR3 is TGTGCCAGCAGTGAAGAGATTGTGGGCCGGAAGCTGTTTTTT. The encoded protein is CASSEEIVGRKLFF. V and J are TRBV2 and TRBJ2-2; D is undetermined. This CDR3 comprises 14 residues. V gave up 1 base and J gave up 12 bases, with 15 bases separating them. Germline CDR1 is SNHLY and CDR2 is FYNNEI. The whole variable domain, remainder taken from reference TRBV2 and TRBJ2-2, is EPEVTQTPSHQVTQMGQEVILRCVPISNHLYFYWYRQILGQKVEFLVSFYNNEISEKSEIFDDQFSVERPDGSNFTLKIRSTKLEDSAMYFCASSEEIVGRKLFFGEGSRLTVL.

This chain uses TRBV14 with TRBJ1-1; no definite D call. This CDR3 is built from 11 residues. V was clipped by 3 bases and J by 9 bases, with 8 bases between them. From germline, CDR1 is SGHDN and CDR2 FVKESK. The CDR3 is CASSHRTQAFF. DNA of the CDR3: TGTGCCAGCAGCCACCGGACTCAAGCTTTCTTT.

This chain connects TRBV5-4 to TRBJ2-5, with TRBD1 identical over 7 bases. Trimming at V came to 0 bases and at J to 2 bases, leaving 7 bases not matched to a gene. The CDR3 sequence is 16 residues long. CDR1 and CDR2 from the germline V gene are SGHNT and YYREEE (reference sequence). The CDR3 DNA sequence: TGTGCCAGCAGCTTGGGACAGGGAAAATCTCAAGAGACCCAGTACTTC. Its translation is CASSLGQGKSQETQYF.

Only one count was recorded for this clone. V is TRBV6-6 and J is TRBJ2-7; 8 bases align to TRBD1. The germline gives CDR1 MNHNY, CDR2 SVGAGI (reference sequence). The CDR3 length is 16 residues. With 7 bases clipped from V and 4 bases from J, the junction kept 15 bases outside the gene matches. This chain's CDR3 is CASTPLGQGAKYEQYF. The CDR3 coding sequence is TGTGCCAGCACCCCCCTAGGGCAGGGGGCTAAGTACGAGCAGTACTTC.

The chain employs TRBV10-3 and TRBJ2-7; D might be TRBD2 (5 bases). The CDR3 runs to 14 residues. Trimming cost V 8 bases and J 4 bases, with 18 bases left between them. CDR1 is ENHRY, CDR2 SYGVKD, per germline. CDR3 sequence (DNA): TGTGCCATCGCCGGAGGAGACGAGCCATACGAGCAGTACTTC. Protein sequence: CAIAGGDEPYEQYF.

With respect to this clone: The same CDR3 arises from other DNA sequences in this sample as well. This rearrangement joins TRBV5-1 to TRBJ1-4; D remains ambiguous. The CDR3 is made up of 14 amino acids. Trimming pared 5 bases from V and 5 bases from J, leaving 13 bases between. CDR1 and CDR2 (germline): SGHRS, YFSETQ. This chain's CDR3 is CASSSRGPNEKLFF. The CDR3 DNA is TGCGCCAGCAGTAGTCGAGGACCCAATGAAAAACTGTTTTTT. The variable domain in full, completed from reference TRBV5-1 and TRBJ1-4, reads KAGVTQTPRYLIKTRGQQVTLSCSPISGHRSVSWYQQTPGQGLQFLFEYFSETQRNKGNFPGRFSGRQFSNSRSEMNVSTLELGDSALYLCASSSRGPNEKLFFGSGTQLSVL.

This clone was seen more than once but under ten times. The V call is TRBV7-9, the J call TRBJ1-2, with D tentatively TRBD1 (5 bases). Germline lookup yields CDR1 SEHNR and CDR2 FQNEAQ (reference sequence). Deletions cut 5 bases from V and 6 bases from J, with 13 bases between. This CDR3 spans 13 amino acids. This chain's CDR3 is CASSTRGLNGYTF. CDR3 coding DNA: TGTGCCAGCAGCACCCGGGGCCTTAATGGCTACACCTTC. Drawing the rest from reference TRBV7-9 and TRBJ1-2, the complete variable domain is DTGVSQNPRHKITKRGQNVTFRCDPISEHNRLYWYRQTLGQGPEFLTYFQNEAQLEKSRLLSDRFSAERPKGSFSTLEIQRTEQGDSAMYLCASSTRGLNGYTFGSGTRLTVV.

J is TRBJ1-1 and V is TRBV9, with a possible D match to TRBD1 (5 bases). Germline V gene sequence: CDR1 SGDLS, CDR2 YYNGEE. With 0 bases removed from V and 5 bases from J, the gap between germline ends came to 14 bases. The CDR3 is 15 amino acids. CDR3 in DNA: TGTGCCAGCAGCGTAGCTGGGACCTTTGGTACTGAAGCTTTCTTT. Protein product: CASSVAGTFGTEAFF.

With respect to this clone: Other DNA sequences in the sample encode the same CDR3. The gene calls are TRBV11-2 and TRBJ2-3, with D perhaps matching TRBD2 (6 bases). Germline values: CDR1 SGHAT, CDR2 FQNNGV. There are 12 residues in the CDR3. The germline V and J ends were trimmed by 1 base and 8 bases, with 7 bases remaining between them. The CDR3 coding sequence is TGTGCCAGCAGCTTAGCCGGGGGTACGCAGTATTTT. Amino acids: CASSLAGGTQYF.

The sample holds one count of this clone. V gene TRBV6-4 combines with J gene TRBJ2-7; TRBD1 agrees at 8 bases. This CDR3 is 12 amino acids long. CDR1 is MRHNA and CDR2 is SNTAGT in the germline V gene. Germline trimming cut 9 bases from V and 4 bases from J; bases unmatched to any gene: 5. CDR3 protein: CARRTGTYEQYF. The CDR3 DNA sequence: TGTGCCAGACGGACAGGGACTTACGAGCAGTACTTC.